This T cell receptor (beta chain) was recorded in a study of Tregs in tolerant kidney transplant recipients. Unstimulated regulatory T cells (CD4+CD25+CD127-), CD4+CD25- non-regulatory cells, CD4 and CD8 cells were FACS-sorted from thawed PBMCs. Germline CDR1 SEHNR, CDR2 FQNEAQ (reference sequence). The junction had 4 bases not matched to a gene; V was cut back by 1 base and J by 0 bases. CDR3 length: 18 amino acids. As for this clone: Its antigen is still unknown.

Data came from immunoSEQ multiplex PCR; TCRdb stores just in-frame clones and leaves some out. In the table there are 200,000 to 300,000 clones, about four fifths of which are singletons. Whole-study findings and limits: No direct test of biological reproducibility was done here. Activated donor B cell expansion appeared to reveal the most relevant donor-specific TCRbeta repertoire. Few patients were studied, so findings need validation in larger groups.

The sample was CD4+ T cells from blood. This chain connects TRBV7-9 to TRBJ2-6; 9 nucleotides line up with TRBD1. The clonotype originates from a human donor in good health. As DNA, the CDR3 is TGTGCCAGCAGCTTAGGGGACAGGGTTAGCTCTGGGGCCAACGTCCTGACTTTC. Its translation: CASSLGDRVSSGANVLTF. The full variable domain, rest sourced from reference TRBV7-9 and TRBJ2-6, is DTGVSQNPRHKITKRGQNVTFRCDPISEHNRLYWYRQTLGQGPEFLTYFQNEAQLEKSRLLSDRFSAERPKGSFSTLEIQRTEQGDSAMYLCASSLGDRVSSGANVLTFGAGSRLTVL.